This T cell receptor beta chain was sequenced during a study of CD8 T cells in ankylosing spondylitis. Via MiXCR, TCRdb re-called the 5' RACE reads, giving one row per CDR3 protein. The sample holds some 87,000 distinct CDR3 sequences, around 25% seen once. Trimming took 5 bases from V and 3 from J, leaving 8 bases between them. The CDR3 runs to 13 residues. Germline V gene data show CDR1 as MNHNY and CDR2 as SVGAGI (reference sequence). Source material: blood, either unsorted or a sorted T cell fraction (not recorded which). The chain carries TRBV6-6 and TRBJ1-5; D not resolved. The receptor's source is a male donor with ankylosing spondylitis or in good health (not recorded which). The CDR3 sequence: CASSRTYNQPQHF. The CDR3, as DNA: TGTGCCAGCAGTAGGACCTACAATCAGCCCCAGCATTTT.